The clone carrying this T cell receptor beta chain was recorded many times. The germline V and J ends were trimmed by 4 bases and 1 base, with 4 bases remaining between them. CDR3 length equals 13 residues. Germline V gene data show CDR1 as SGHDN and CDR2 as FVKESK. The record originates from a study of response to subunit inactivated influenza vaccine. TCRdb passed the RT-PCR reads through MiXCR, listing each CDR3 protein once. The sample has around 250,000 distinct CDR3 sequences; 12% are singletons. Specimen: non-naive T cells sorted from PBMCs, collected approximately 15 days before vaccination. The sequence derives from a man aged 50-60 years who received an inactivated influenza vaccine. This chain connects TRBV14 to TRBJ2-2; D not resolved. This chain's CDR3 is CASSLQNTGELFF. The DNA for the CDR3 is TGTGCCAGCAGCCTCCAGAACACCGGGGAGCTGTTTTTT.